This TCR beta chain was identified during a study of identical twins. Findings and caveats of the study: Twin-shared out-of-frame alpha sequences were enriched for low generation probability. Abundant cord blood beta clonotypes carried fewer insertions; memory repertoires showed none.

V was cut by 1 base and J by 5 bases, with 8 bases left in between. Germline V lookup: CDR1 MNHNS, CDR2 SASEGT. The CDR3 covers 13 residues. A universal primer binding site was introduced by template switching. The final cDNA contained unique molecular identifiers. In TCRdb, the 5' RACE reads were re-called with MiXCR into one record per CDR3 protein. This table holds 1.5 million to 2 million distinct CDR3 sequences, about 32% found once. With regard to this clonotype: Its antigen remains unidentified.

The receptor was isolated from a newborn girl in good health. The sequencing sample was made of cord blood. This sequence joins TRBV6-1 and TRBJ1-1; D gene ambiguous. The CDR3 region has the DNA TGTGCCAGCAGTGAAGGGTTGGGGACTGAAGCTTTCTTT. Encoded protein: CASSEGLGTEAFF.